The clone carrying this T cell receptor beta chain was seen ten or more times. This sample was included in a study of T-cell memory formation after mild COVID-19. Study-wide context: Largely donor-specific sequence clusters came from a couple of donors.

Via MiXCR, TCRdb re-called the 5' RACE reads, giving one row per CDR3 protein. The sample lists about 340,000 distinct CDR3 sequences, 10% to 15% seen once, with around a fifth in the top ten. Germline CDR1 and CDR2: SGHRS and YFSETQ. The CDR3 totals 15 residues. Trimming stripped 3 bases from V and 2 bases from J, with 13 bases between. The chain recombines TRBV5-1 with TRBJ2-3; weak D call: TRBD1 (6 bases). The source material was PBMCs or a T cell subset sorted from them (not recorded which). This sequence was found in a man younger than 35 who had mild COVID-19 (a few samples of this study predate the infection). Cell type and time point are not known. CDR3 in amino acids: CASSSYRVVTDTQYF. In nucleotides, the CDR3 is TGCGCCAGCAGCTCCTACAGGGTTGTCACAGATACGCAGTATTTT.